Here is one T cell receptor (beta chain) with its context. The sample originates from a study of blood T cell repertoires in COVID-19. Study-level information: The origin of the acute and convalescent COVID-19 samples was the United States, Italy and Spain. T cells, B-cell-depleted T cells, or PBMCs supplied cDNA or gDNA.

Per the original methods: Amplified reference gene primers provided the basis for estimating nucleated cell counts. Here immunoSEQ multiplex PCR was the method, and the copy in TCRdb shows in-frame clones only, minus some. From that table come the V and J calls and clone size; the DNA was used to work out D and trimming. The sample shows about 180,000 clones, about nine tenths of them seen only once. The trim removed 1 base at V and 7 bases at J, leaving 16 bases unmatched. The length of the CDR3 is 18 residues. The germline V gene encodes CDR1 KGHSH and CDR2 LQKENI. The sample comprised peripheral blood. The receptor's source is a man younger than 30 who had recovered from COVID-19. The V call is TRBV18, the J call TRBJ2-7; 10 bases align to TRBD1. CDR3 region: CASSPQFPGQGLPGEQYF. The CDR3 bases are TGTGCCAGCTCACCACAGTTTCCGGGACAGGGGCTTCCTGGGGAGCAGTACTTC. Complete variable domain (other parts from reference TRBV18 and TRBJ2-7): NAGVMQNPRHLVRRRGQEARLRCSPMKGHSHVYWYRQLPEEGLKFMVYLQKENIIDESGMPKERFSAEFPKEGPSILRIQQVVRGDSAAYFCASSPQFPGQGLPGEQYFGPGTRLTVT.